This T cell receptor beta chain originates from a study of vaccination effects on CD4 cells after COVID-19. Sequencing used immunoSEQ multiplex PCR; TCRdb keeps in-frame clones, though not all of them. The table includes under 40,000 clones, approximately 73% detected once. Antigen-specific CD4+ T cells expanded by the ViraFEST assay with viral peptide pools were then sequenced. Cultured cells yielded isolated CD4+ T cells after roughly 11 days. Nucleocapsid antibodies stayed negative before and after vaccination, showing no earlier SARS-CoV-2 infection. To note about this clone: Its antigen is unidentified.

Trimming cost V 4 bases and J 3 bases, with 10 bases left between them. Germline lookup yields CDR1 KGHSH and CDR2 LQKENI. The CDR3 is made up of 14 amino acids. Sequenced here: CD4+ T cells from PBMCs cultured with HCoV-OC43 spike peptides, sampled before COVID-19 vaccination. Subset in this sample: HCoV-OC43 spike overlapping peptide pool stimulation. This TCR derives from a human donor who received a COVID-19 vaccine. The chain joins TRBV18 to TRBJ1-3, with D unresolved. The CDR3 here is CASSQGGYGNTIYF. DNA for the CDR3: TGTGCCAGCTCACAGGGTGGATATGGAAACACCATATATTTT.